A selection of T cell receptor beta chains follows, all from one sample in a study of blood T cell repertoires in COVID-19. Assay used: immunoSEQ multiplex PCR; TCRdb lists only in-frame clones, some missing. The table lists a few hundred thousand clones, around 92% of them singletons. The sequencing sample was made of peripheral blood. The receptors derive from a man between 18 and 29 years old who had recovered from COVID-19. CDR3s include the opening cysteine and the closing phenylalanine or tryptophan. A D gene is named only where the DNA matches it firmly. Rows may omit the clone size; those that give it use once, few, many or a size class.

v_call: TRBV6-2/TRBV6-3; cdr3_length: 13; d_call: NA; j_call: TRBJ2-5; clone_size: NA; cdr3_aa: CASSSLPQETQYF; cdr3_nt: TGTGCCAGCAGTTCTCTGCCCCAGGAGACCCAGTACTTC
v_call: TRBV10-3; cdr3_length: 14; d_call: TRBD1; j_call: TRBJ1-1; clone_size: NA; cdr3_aa: CAIKGAGSNTEAFF; cdr3_nt: TGTGCCATCAAGGGGGCAGGATCGAACACTGAAGCTTTCTTT
v_call: TRBV18; cdr3_length: 14; d_call: NA; j_call: TRBJ1-3; clone_size: NA; cdr3_aa: CASSWGPSGNTIYF; cdr3_nt: TGTGCCAGCTCTTGGGGGCCCTCTGGAAACACCATATATTTT
v_call: TRBV7-9; cdr3_length: 14; d_call: NA; j_call: TRBJ2-7; clone_size: once; cdr3_aa: CASSLYDSSYEQYF; cdr3_nt: TGTGCCAGCAGTTTATATGACAGCTCCTACGAGCAGTACTTC
v_call: TRBV7-9; cdr3_length: 16; d_call: TRBD1; j_call: TRBJ1-4; clone_size: NA; cdr3_aa: CASSLVPTGGLEKLFF; cdr3_nt: TGTGCCAGCAGCTTAGTTCCGACAGGGGGCTTGGAAAAACTGTTTTTT
v_call: TRBV10-2; cdr3_length: 14; d_call: TRBD1; j_call: TRBJ1-1; clone_size: NA; cdr3_aa: CASSGTTGGTEAFF; cdr3_nt: TGCGCCAGCAGTGGAACGACAGGGGGCACTGAAGCTTTCTTT
v_call: TRBV3-1/TRBV3-2; cdr3_length: 15; d_call: NA; j_call: TRBJ2-7; clone_size: NA; cdr3_aa: CASSLTWSGDHEQYF; cdr3_nt: TGTGCCAGCAGCCTAACTTGGTCAGGCGACCACGAGCAGTACTTC
v_call: TRBV5-5; cdr3_length: 13; d_call: NA; j_call: TRBJ2-7; clone_size: NA; cdr3_aa: CASSFRHHYEQYF; cdr3_nt: TGTGCCAGCAGCTTTAGACACCACTACGAGCAGTACTTC
v_call: TRBV5-1; cdr3_length: 12; d_call: NA; j_call: TRBJ2-1; clone_size: NA; cdr3_aa: CASSLAANEQFF; cdr3_nt: TGCGCCAGCAGTCTTGCAGCGAATGAGCAGTTCTTC
v_call: TRBV19; cdr3_length: 16; d_call: NA; j_call: TRBJ1-2; clone_size: NA; cdr3_aa: CASTPGHINLNYGYTF; cdr3_nt: TGTGCCAGTACCCCGGGACACATAAATCTTAACTATGGCTACACCTTC
v_call: TRBV2; cdr3_length: 15; d_call: TRBD1; j_call: TRBJ2-1; clone_size: NA; cdr3_aa: CASTDPGTGLLEQFF; cdr3_nt: TGTGCCAGCACCGACCCCGGGACAGGGCTCCTTGAGCAGTTCTTC
v_call: TRBV19; cdr3_length: 13; d_call: TRBD1; j_call: TRBJ1-2; clone_size: few; cdr3_aa: CASSIGQAYGYTF; cdr3_nt: TGTGCCAGTAGTATCGGACAGGCCTATGGCTACACCTTC
v_call: TRBV7-9; cdr3_length: 14; d_call: TRBD1; j_call: TRBJ1-2; clone_size: NA; cdr3_aa: CASSLTGIDYGYTF; cdr3_nt: TGTGCCAGCAGCCTGACAGGGATAGACTATGGCTACACCTTC
v_call: TRBV2; cdr3_length: 12; d_call: NA; j_call: TRBJ2-5; clone_size: NA; cdr3_aa: CASTQVQETQYF; cdr3_nt: TGTGCCAGCACACAAGTACAAGAGACCCAGTACTTC
v_call: TRBV18; cdr3_length: 13; d_call: NA; j_call: TRBJ1-4; clone_size: NA; cdr3_aa: CASSPTTNEKLFF; cdr3_nt: TGTGCCAGCTCACCTACAACTAATGAAAAACTGTTTTTT
v_call: TRBV5-1; cdr3_length: 12; d_call: NA; j_call: TRBJ1-2; clone_size: NA; cdr3_aa: CASHLGGAGYTF; cdr3_nt: TGCGCCAGCCACCTGGGGGGGGCGGGCTACACCTTC
v_call: TRBV9; cdr3_length: 15; d_call: TRBD1; j_call: TRBJ1-6; clone_size: NA; cdr3_aa: CASSPRQGFDSPLHF; cdr3_nt: TGTGCCAGCAGCCCACGACAGGGTTTCGATTCACCCCTCCACTTT
v_call: TRBV6-4; cdr3_length: 15; d_call: TRBD2; j_call: TRBJ2-4; clone_size: NA; cdr3_aa: CASSAIAGVGNIQYF; cdr3_nt: TGTGCCAGCAGCGCAATAGCGGGAGTGGGAAACATTCAGTACTTC
v_call: TRBV18; cdr3_length: 17; d_call: TRBD1; j_call: TRBJ1-5; clone_size: NA; cdr3_aa: CASSARPRDRGHQPQHF; cdr3_nt: TGTGCCAGCTCAGCCCGCCCCCGGGACAGGGGGCATCAGCCCCAGCATTTT
v_call: TRBV5-1; cdr3_length: 14; d_call: TRBD1; j_call: TRBJ1-4; clone_size: NA; cdr3_aa: CASSAGQGGEKLFF; cdr3_nt: TGCGCCAGCAGCGCTGGACAGGGGGGTGAAAAACTGTTTTTT
v_call: TRBV6-5; cdr3_length: 12; d_call: NA; j_call: TRBJ1-1; clone_size: once; cdr3_aa: CASSTGQTEAFF; cdr3_nt: TGTGCCAGCAGTACAGGGCAAACTGAAGCTTTCTTT
v_call: TRBV9; cdr3_length: 15; d_call: NA; j_call: TRBJ2-3; clone_size: NA; cdr3_aa: CASSPTAVSTDTQYF; cdr3_nt: TGTGCCAGCAGCCCCACGGCGGTCAGCACAGATACGCAGTATTTT
v_call: TRBV9; cdr3_length: 15; d_call: NA; j_call: TRBJ1-2; clone_size: NA; cdr3_aa: CASSPTRQAFYGYTF; cdr3_nt: TGTGCCAGCAGCCCTACGAGACAGGCCTTCTATGGCTACACCTTC
v_call: TRBV7-8; cdr3_length: 12; d_call: TRBD2; j_call: TRBJ2-5; clone_size: once; cdr3_aa: CVGGGAGETQYF; cdr3_nt: TGTGTTGGCGGGGGGGCCGGAGAGACCCAGTACTTC
v_call: TRBV4-2; cdr3_length: 16; d_call: TRBD1; j_call: TRBJ1-5; clone_size: NA; cdr3_aa: CASSQDRGQGVQPQHF; cdr3_nt: TGTGCCAGCAGCCAAGATAGAGGACAGGGGGTTCAGCCCCAGCATTTT
v_call: TRBV18; cdr3_length: 14; d_call: TRBD1; j_call: TRBJ1-2; clone_size: once; cdr3_aa: CASSPTDRGHGYTF; cdr3_nt: TGTGCCAGCTCACCAACGGACAGGGGCCATGGCTACACCTTC
v_call: TRBV2; cdr3_length: 14; d_call: NA; j_call: TRBJ1-2; clone_size: NA; cdr3_aa: CASSEAGTNGGYTF; cdr3_nt: TGTGCCAGCAGTGAAGCGGGGACTAACGGTGGCTACACCTTC
v_call: TRBV4-2; cdr3_length: 13; d_call: NA; j_call: TRBJ1-5; clone_size: NA; cdr3_aa: CATGPVSDQPQHF; cdr3_nt: TGTGCCACCGGTCCAGTTAGCGATCAGCCCCAGCATTTT
v_call: TRBV5-1; cdr3_length: 14; d_call: TRBD1; j_call: TRBJ2-7; clone_size: NA; cdr3_aa: CASSVRDRGYEQYF; cdr3_nt: TGCGCCAGCAGCGTCCGGGACAGGGGTTACGAGCAGTACTTC
v_call: TRBV19; cdr3_length: 12; d_call: TRBD1; j_call: TRBJ1-2; clone_size: once; cdr3_aa: CASSTGGYGYTF; cdr3_nt: TGTGCCAGTAGTACAGGGGGCTATGGCTACACCTTC
v_call: TRBV5-4; cdr3_length: 13; d_call: NA; j_call: TRBJ2-7; clone_size: NA; cdr3_aa: CASSLGLGREQYF; cdr3_nt: TGTGCCAGCAGTCTTGGGCTGGGGCGCGAGCAGTACTTC
v_call: TRBV5-4; cdr3_length: 15; d_call: TRBD1; j_call: TRBJ2-1; clone_size: NA; cdr3_aa: CASSVGGQGKNEQFF; cdr3_nt: TGTGCCAGCAGCGTAGGGGGACAGGGGAAAAATGAGCAGTTCTTC
v_call: TRBV5-1; cdr3_length: 13; d_call: NA; j_call: TRBJ1-2; clone_size: NA; cdr3_aa: CASSYRDNRGYTF; cdr3_nt: TGCGCCAGCAGCTACCGGGACAACAGGGGCTACACCTTC